A selection of T cell receptor beta chains follows, all from one sample in a study of blood T cell repertoires in COVID-19. Repertoires were generated with immunoSEQ multiplex PCR, while TCRdb's copy carries only in-frame clones and drops some. The table has around 150,000 clones, roughly 81% seen once. What was sequenced was peripheral blood. These receptors all come from a man aged 35-49 years with acute or convalescent COVID-19. CDR3s leave out the opening cysteine and the closing phenylalanine or tryptophan. Fields, in order: V gene, J gene, CDR3 length, CDR3 protein.

TRBV18	TRBJ1-1	12	ASSPPGTGLSAF
TRBV27	TRBJ1-4	12	ASRRTGVGEKLF
TRBV5-1	TRBJ1-5	11	ASSDDRDQPQH
TRBV11-2	TRBJ1-1	14	ASSLGRTREDTEAF
TRBV5-8	TRBJ2-1	14	ASSGDAGLAGAEQF
TRBV28	TRBJ1-5	10	ASSAVDQPQH
TRBV7-8	TRBJ2-7	13	ASIPAGGVLYEQY
TRBV5-5	TRBJ1-6	11	ASSGQINSPLH
TRBV7-2	TRBJ2-1	13	ASSRPGQGPREQF
TRBV5-1	TRBJ1-2	11	ASDEQGAGGYT
TRBV7-2	TRBJ2-3	14	ASSSGLAGGLDTQY
TRBV11-2	TRBJ2-7	14	ASSPRGAGRLYEQY
TRBV2	TRBJ1-3	13	ASRPQGAPGNTIY
TRBV19	TRBJ2-1	17	ASSTRGQGAISSYNEQF
TRBV6-5	TRBJ1-6	13	ASSQSRGGGPPLH
TRBV6-5	TRBJ1-1	11	ASSFEGGTEAF
TRBV11-2	TRBJ2-1	12	ASSLVDRVGEQF
TRBV19	TRBJ1-1	16	ASRPVYTGGMLNTEAF
TRBV7-9	TRBJ1-1	12	ASSLVTLNTEAF
TRBV11-1	TRBJ2-7	11	ASTRGPFGEQY
TRBV6-6	TRBJ1-6	10	ASSSGLQPLH
TRBV5-4	TRBJ1-2	15	ASSSKTGTGGGYGYT
TRBV2	TRBJ2-1	10	ASSGLAAAQF
TRBV23-1	TRBJ2-7	15	ASTKRTSGGQPYEQY
TRBV13	TRBJ1-1	11	ASSLGQGAGAF
TRBV30	TRBJ2-3	12	AWSSPGEADTQY
TRBV7-3	TRBJ1-2	12	ASSPLGGDDGYT
TRBV11-2	TRBJ2-7	14	ASSHEGRGFSYEQY
TRBV5-1	TRBJ2-7	13	ASSLGSGSIYEQY
TRBV12-3/TRBV12-4	TRBJ1-2	10	ASSPTGHGYT
TRBV5-1	TRBJ2-1	15	ASSLGHRGGPNNEQF
TRBV16	TRBJ1-1	11	ASSQTGNTEAF
TRBV19	TRBJ1-1	13	ASSIYATLNTEAF
TRBV10-1	TRBJ1-6	11	ASSDREYSPLH
TRBV7-3	TRBJ1-6	11	ASSSTGGSPLH
TRBV4-1	TRBJ1-1	12	ASSTRQGETEAF
TRBV3-1/TRBV3-2	TRBJ2-5	10	ASSLPSQVQY
TRBV19	TRBJ1-2	12	ASRRTGGGYGYT
TRBV5-8	TRBJ2-3	12	ASSWDRGTDTQY
TRBV28	TRBJ1-6	12	ASSLGGSGSPLH
TRBV12-3/TRBV12-4	TRBJ2-1	10	ASTRVRTEQF
TRBV7-6	TRBJ2-2	14	ASSVWASTNTGELF
TRBV2	TRBJ2-3	12	ASIQYFGLDTQY
TRBV5-4	TRBJ1-1	12	ASSLPTGNTEAF
TRBV6-6	TRBJ2-4	13	ASTPWRGEKNIQY
TRBV5-6	TRBJ1-1	11	ASGSGLPTEAF
TRBV14	TRBJ2-5	10	ASSQIGVIQY
TRBV19	TRBJ1-2	12	ASSSGGWREGYT
TRBV7-8	TRBJ1-2	11	ASSPQGWLGYT
TRBV2	TRBJ1-2	12	ASTQVYPNYGYT
TRBV4-1	TRBJ2-3	17	ASSLRTGGIPPITDTQY
TRBV11-1	TRBJ1-1	12	ASSRSWGEGEAF
TRBV12-3/TRBV12-4	TRBJ2-1	11	ASWGGAHNEQF
TRBV6-5	TRBJ2-1	13	ASSAGTGIYNEQF
TRBV3-1/TRBV3-2	TRBJ2-1	13	ASSQRDRGTDEQF
TRBV27	TRBJ1-2	14	ASSFIGGTGRLGYT
TRBV18	TRBJ1-5	13	ATADRANSNQPQH
TRBV3-1/TRBV3-2	TRBJ2-5	12	ASSSRTRQETQY
TRBV30	TRBJ1-1	11	AWSNDRDTEAF